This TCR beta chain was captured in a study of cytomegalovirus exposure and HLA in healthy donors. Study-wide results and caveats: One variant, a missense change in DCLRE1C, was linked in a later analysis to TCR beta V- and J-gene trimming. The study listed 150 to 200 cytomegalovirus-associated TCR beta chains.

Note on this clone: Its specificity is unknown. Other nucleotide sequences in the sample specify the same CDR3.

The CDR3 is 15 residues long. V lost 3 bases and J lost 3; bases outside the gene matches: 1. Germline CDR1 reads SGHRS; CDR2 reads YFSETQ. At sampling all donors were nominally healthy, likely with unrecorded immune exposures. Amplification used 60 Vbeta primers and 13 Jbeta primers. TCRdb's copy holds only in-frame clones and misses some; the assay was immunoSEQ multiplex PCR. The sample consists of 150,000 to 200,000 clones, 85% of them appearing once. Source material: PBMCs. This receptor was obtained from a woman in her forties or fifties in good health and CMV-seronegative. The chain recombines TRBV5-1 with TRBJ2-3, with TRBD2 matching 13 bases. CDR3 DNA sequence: TGCGCCAGCAGCTGGACTAGCGGGAGAACAGATACGCAGTATTTT. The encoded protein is CASSWTSGRTDTQYF.